This T cell receptor (beta chain) was sequenced for a study of molecular identifiers for immune sequencing clone quantification. Points on this clonotype: A much larger clone is a single base away; this may be a read error.

Losses at the gene ends were 4 bases for V and 2 bases for J; bases not matched to a gene: 5. The CDR3 totals 14 residues. Germline V gene lookup returns CDR1 SQVTM and CDR2 ANQGSEA. TCRdb used MiXCR to reprocess the PCR reads, holding one entry per CDR3 protein. The sample has 50,000 to 65,000 distinct CDR3 sequences, about 23% seen once. The receptor's source is a human donor in good health. Some libraries in this study had Jurkat cell RNA spiked in. Input material: naive CD8+ T cells from blood, with Jurkat cell RNA spiked in. Subset denoted: FACS-sorted CD8+CD4-CCR7+CD45RA+ naive T cells. The V call is TRBV29-1, the J call TRBJ2-3; 8 nucleotides match TRBD2. The DNA of the CDR3 is TGCAGCGTTGTAACTAGCGGATACACAGATACGCAGTATTTT. Its translation is CSVVTSGYTDTQYF.